The rows below give T cell receptor beta chains drawn from one sample of a study of T cell repertoires in cytomegalovirus infection. One entry per CDR3 protein results from TCRdb running MiXCR on the reads. Among 200,000 to 300,000 distinct CDR3 sequences, 8% to 9.5% were seen once, and the ten largest hold more than 13%. The material sequenced was PBMCs. These receptors were collected from a human donor in good health (CMV status not recorded). Some clones in this sample may be carry-over from other donors' samples. The CDR3 runs from the conserved cysteine through the conserved F or W. Each record gives: J gene, clone size, V gene, D gene, CDR3 protein, CDR3 DNA. D genes are given only for firm matches. Where a row states a size, it is once, few, many or the class of an expanded clone; other rows omit it.

TRBJ2-6 | many | TRBV2 | TRBD2 | CASSDGLAKISGANVLTF | TGTGCCAGCAGTGATGGACTAGCGAAAATCTCTGGGGCCAACGTCCTGACTTTC
TRBJ1-6 | - | TRBV19 | TRBD1 | CASSATGPLNSPLHF | TGTGCCAGTAGTGCGACAGGGCCCCTTAATTCACCCCTCCACTTT
TRBJ1-4 | - | TRBV20-1 | TRBD1 | CSARGTAITNEKLFF | TGCAGTGCCCGAGGGACAGCGATAACTAATGAAAAACTGTTTTTT
TRBJ2-5 | many | TRBV7-2 | - | CASSLGTSETQYF | TGTGCCAGCAGCTTAGGAACTAGTGAGACCCAGTACTTC
TRBJ2-7 | many | TRBV7-2 | TRBD1 | CASSQYDRGYSYEQYF | TGTGCCAGCAGCCAATACGACAGGGGGTATTCCTACGAGCAGTACTTC
TRBJ2-7 | few | TRBV20-1 | - | CSARPGSPYEQYF | TGCAGTGCTCGTCCAGGGTCCCCCTACGAGCAGTACTTC
TRBJ2-3 | few | TRBV10-3 | TRBD2 | CAISESPGKASGITDTQYF | TGTGCCATCAGTGAGTCGCCCGGTAAAGCTAGCGGGATAACAGATACGCAGTATTTT
TRBJ1-2 | many | TRBV7-2 | - | CASSSIRAGIYGYTF | TGTGCCAGCAGCTCAATTAGAGCGGGGATCTATGGCTACACCTTC
TRBJ1-1 | few | TRBV6-6 | - | CASRIGTEAFF | TGTGCCAGCAGAATCGGTACTGAAGCTTTCTTT
TRBJ2-3 | few | TRBV5-6 | - | CASSNGPSTDTQYF | TGTGCCAGCAGCAATGGACCTAGCACAGATACGCAGTATTTT
TRBJ2-7 | many | TRBV7-6 | - | CASSLGTLNHEQYF | TGTGCCAGCAGCTTAGGGACCCTTAACCACGAGCAGTACTTC
TRBJ1-2 | many | TRBV20-1 | - | CSARDRWRVGGYTF | TGCAGTGCTAGAGACCGTTGGAGGGTTGGTGGCTACACCTTC
TRBJ2-1 | many | TRBV7-8 | TRBD2 | CASSLRVSGRGDEQFF | TGTGCCAGCAGCTTACGTGTCAGCGGGAGGGGCGATGAGCAGTTCTTC
TRBJ2-1 | many | TRBV7-2 | TRBD1 | CASSLTRTGKYNEQFF | TGTGCCAGCAGCTTAACGCGGACAGGGAAGTACAATGAGCAGTTCTTC
TRBJ2-2 | few | TRBV5-1 | TRBD2 | CASSASGANTGELFF | TGCGCCAGCAGCGCTAGCGGGGCGAACACCGGGGAGCTGTTTTTT
TRBJ2-5 | few | TRBV20-1 | TRBD1 | CSARMTGFGETQYF | TGCAGTGCTAGAATGACAGGGTTCGGAGAGACCCAGTACTTC
TRBJ2-7 | - | TRBV20-1 | - | CSARPGHSSYEQYF | TGCAGTGCTAGACCGGGACACAGCTCCTACGAGCAGTACTTC
TRBJ2-7 | many | TRBV20-1 | - | CSASPGGGDEQYF | TGCAGTGCTTCTCCGGGAGGGGGCGACGAGCAGTACTTC
TRBJ2-3 | - | TRBV29-1 | TRBD1 | CSVEGTGGITDTQYF | TGCAGCGTTGAAGGGACAGGGGGGATCACAGATACGCAGTATTTT
TRBJ2-1 | - | TRBV5-1 | TRBD2 | CASSLGPGLANEQFF | TGCGCCAGCAGCTTGGGGCCGGGACTAGCAAATGAGCAGTTCTTC
TRBJ1-5 | few | TRBV4-1 | - | CASSQDMGWQPQHF | TGCGCCAGCAGCCAAGATATGGGTTGGCAGCCCCAGCATTTT
TRBJ1-1 | many | TRBV28 | - | CASGVRVLNTEAFF | TGTGCCAGCGGAGTCAGGGTTCTGAACACTGAAGCTTTCTTT
TRBJ1-3 | many | TRBV5-1 | - | CASSSLGASGNTIYF | TGCGCCAGCAGCTCTCTGGGGGCAAGTGGAAACACCATATATTTT
TRBJ2-5 | many | TRBV28 | - | CASSTQGNQETQYF | TGTGCCAGCAGTACCCAGGGCAACCAAGAGACCCAGTACTTC
TRBJ2-2 | - | TRBV6-1 | - | CASSIQILGVAGELFF | TGTGCCAGCAGTATTCAGATTCTCGGGGTAGCCGGGGAGCTGTTTTTT
TRBJ2-7 | many | TRBV6-2/TRBV6-3 | TRBD2 | CASSYSIPPTAGTMSYEQYF | TGTGCCAGCAGTTACTCGATTCCCCCGACGGCCGGGACTATGAGCTACGAGCAGTACTTC
TRBJ1-1 | - | TRBV7-9 | - | CASSLTNRESIKAFF | TGTGCCAGCAGCCTCACCAACAGGGAGAGTATTAAAGCTTTCTTT
TRBJ2-7 | few | TRBV12-3/TRBV12-4 | TRBD1 | CASSHTGTVSYEQYF | TGTGCCAGCAGCCACACCGGGACAGTCTCCTACGAGCAGTACTTC
TRBJ2-1 | few | TRBV6-4 | TRBD2 | CASSERASGRTFSYNEQFF | TGTGCCAGCAGTGAAAGGGCTAGCGGGAGGACTTTCTCCTACAATGAGCAGTTCTTC
TRBJ2-7 | many | TRBV7-2 | - | CASSLPVSYEQYF | TGTGCCAGCAGCTTACCGGTCTCCTACGAGCAGTACTTC
TRBJ1-5 | many | TRBV6-2/TRBV6-3 | TRBD1 | CASSTATGVAHQPQHF | TGTGCCAGCAGTACAGCGACAGGGGTAGCGCATCAGCCCCAGCATTTT
TRBJ2-1 | many | TRBV7-2 | TRBD2 | CASSRSGSGYNEQFF | TGTGCCAGCAGCCGGAGCGGGAGTGGTTACAATGAGCAGTTCTTC
TRBJ1-1 | - | TRBV12-3/TRBV12-4 | - | CASSLGLRLGDGTEAFF | TGTGCCAGCAGTTTAGGGTTGCGTCTAGGGGATGGCACTGAAGCTTTCTTT
TRBJ1-2 | - | TRBV15 | - | CATSRDPPSARGYTF | TGTGCCACCAGCAGAGACCCCCCATCGGCCCGGGGCTACACCTTC
TRBJ1-4 | - | TRBV7-2 | - | CASSLDLGQRGLFF | TGTGCCAGCAGCTTAGATTTAGGACAGCGGGGACTGTTTTTT
TRBJ2-3 | many | TRBV7-2 | TRBD1 | CASSLTDRGPDTQYF | TGTGCCAGCAGCTTAACGGACAGGGGGCCAGATACGCAGTATTTT
TRBJ2-3 | many | TRBV7-2 | - | CASSFPSGTQYF | TGTGCCAGCAGCTTCCCCTCGGGTACGCAGTATTTT
TRBJ2-1 | - | TRBV5-1 | TRBD2 | CASSPLGLEVHNEQFF | TGCGCCAGCAGCCCCCTGGGACTAGAAGTCCACAATGAGCAGTTCTTC
TRBJ1-2 | many | TRBV28 | - | CASSLSGRYGYTF | TGTGCCAGCAGTTTATCGGGCCGCTATGGCTACACCTTC
TRBJ1-5 | few | TRBV19 | - | CASTRAGNQPQHF | TGTGCCAGTACTAGGGCAGGCAATCAGCCCCAGCATTTT
TRBJ1-1 | many | TRBV7-2 | TRBD1 | CASSLVAGGSEAFF | TGTGCCAGCAGCTTAGTCGCAGGGGGGAGTGAAGCTTTCTTT
TRBJ2-3 | many | TRBV7-8 | TRBD1 | CASSPGQGDSDTQYF | TGTGCCAGCAGCCCAGGACAGGGGGACTCAGATACGCAGTATTTT
TRBJ1-1 | - | TRBV28 | - | CASSGVGLMGVGAEAFF | TGTGCCAGCAGTGGGGTTGGACTGATGGGGGTCGGGGCTGAAGCTTTCTTT
TRBJ1-1 | many | TRBV7-9 | - | CASSLEGVNTEAFF | TGTGCCAGCAGCTTGGAGGGGGTGAACACTGAAGCTTTCTTT
TRBJ2-7 | many | TRBV7-2 | TRBD1 | CASSSLDRGQYEQYF | TGTGCCAGCAGCTCCCTGGACAGGGGGCAGTACGAGCAGTACTTC
TRBJ1-2 | many | TRBV6-2/TRBV6-3 | - | CASSSGTGSYGYTF | TGTGCCAGCAGTTCCGGAACAGGGAGCTATGGCTACACCTTC
TRBJ1-5 | many | TRBV7-2 | - | CASSLIGIGLQPQHF | TGTGCCAGCAGCTTAATCGGGATCGGCCTTCAGCCCCAGCATTTT
TRBJ2-7 | many | TRBV7-2 | TRBD1 | CASSPGTVRYDWQYF | TGTGCCAGCAGCCCCGGGACAGTGAGATACGATTGGCAGTACTTC
TRBJ2-7 | few | TRBV7-2 | - | CASSLDTNYAKYF | TGTGCCAGCAGCCTCGACACTAACTACGCTAAGTACTTC
TRBJ2-7 | few | TRBV27 | TRBD1 | CASSHTGDPSYEQYF | TGTGCCAGCAGTCACACAGGGGACCCCTCCTACGAGCAGTACTTC
TRBJ2-2 | few | TRBV28 | - | CASSLGRVESGELFF | TGTGCCAGCAGTTTGGGCAGGGTTGAGTCCGGGGAGCTGTTTTTT
TRBJ1-5 | many | TRBV20-1 | - | CSAGGGFQPQHF | TGCAGTGCCGGTGGGGGGTTCCAGCCCCAGCATTTT